A single sample gave rise to the 21 T cell receptor beta chains below, sequenced in a study of breast tumors, draining lymph nodes, adjacent tissues. Axillary draining lymph nodes of breast cancer patients supplied the node samples. TCRdb ran MiXCR on the multiplex PCR reads and lists one entry per CDR3 protein. The data hold fewer than 200,000 distinct CDR3 sequences, with approximately 30% observed a single time. The sequencing sample was made of axillary lymph node tissue. The receptors derive from a female donor with breast cancer. Some clones in this sample may be carry-over from other donors' samples.

In the case of this clonotype: The junction does not match germline at one end; this may be a read error. The V and J genes are TRBV7-2 and TRBJ2-1; 7 bases are shared with TRBD2. The CDR3 loop spans 15 amino acids. Germline V gene data show CDR1 as SGHTA and CDR2 as FQGNSA. The CDR3 region has the DNA TGTGCCAACAGCTTAGCGGCGGTAGCGGGTCTCGAGCAGCTCTTC. Translated, it gives CANSLAAVAGLEQLF.

V is TRBV29-1 and J is TRBJ1-2; a weak D match, TRBD1 (6 bases). Per germline, CDR1 SQVTM and CDR2 ANQGSEA. There are 13 residues in the CDR3. V dropped 8 bases and J dropped 4 bases, with 17 bases sitting between them. This CDR3 is CSIRTGQTYGYTF. CDR3 sequence (DNA): TGCAGCATAAGGACCGGACAGACCTATGGCTACACCTTC.

This clonotype was recorded many times. The chain combines TRBV27 with TRBJ1-6, with no clear D. The germline V and J ends were trimmed by 0 bases and 9 bases, with 6 bases remaining between them. Germline CDR1 is MNHEY and CDR2 is SMNVEV (reference sequence). CDR3 length equals 13 residues. In nucleotides, the CDR3 is TGTGCCAGCAGTTTATCTCAAACTTCACCCCTCCACTTT. Translating it yields CASSLSQTSPLHF.

The table lists this clonotype with a few counts. Just one base apart from a much larger clone, this may be a read error. CDR3 nucleotides: TGTGCCTGGAGTGTAGGGCGGGGCTACGCAGATACGCAGTATTTT. Its protein product is CAWSVGRGYADTQYF. The rearrangement links TRBV30 to TRBJ2-3; a possible D gene is TRBD2 (6 bases). This CDR3 is 15 amino acids long. Trimming left V 0 bases short and J 4 bases short, with 14 bases between. In germline, CDR1 is GTSNPN, CDR2 SVGIG (reference sequence).

At least ten counts were recorded for this clonotype. The chain couples TRBV4-1 to TRBJ1-4, with 9 bases lining up with TRBD1. The CDR3 has 15 residues. Looked up from germline, CDR1 is MGHRA and CDR2 is YSYEKL. J lost 8 bases, V lost 4 bases, and 8 bases had no gene match. The CDR3 spells CASSLSGTGNEKLFF. CDR3 DNA sequence: TGCGCCAGCAGCCTGTCCGGGACAGGGAACGAAAAACTGTTTTTT.

This clonotype occurred many times. The V gene is TRBV7-9, the J gene TRBJ2-1; no definite D call. V gave up 4 bases and J gave up 12 bases, with 16 bases separating them. Per the germline V gene, CDR1 is SEHNR and CDR2 is FQNEAQ (reference sequence). The CDR3 is 13 residues long. CDR3 residues: CASSSPLLEGQFF. The CDR3 DNA is TGTGCCAGCAGCTCACCTCTATTGGAAGGGCAGTTCTTC.

Many counts were recorded for this clonotype. This CDR3 reads CASSESHSNQPQHF. The CDR3 coding sequence is TGTGCCAGCAGTGAATCCCATAGCAATCAGCCCCAGCATTTT. The V gene is TRBV6-1, the J gene TRBJ1-5, with D uncertain. The CDR3 is made up of 14 amino acids. V shed 2 bases and J shed 0 bases, with 5 bases lying between them. Germline CDR1 reads MNHNS; CDR2 reads SASEGT.

This clonotype was recorded at least ten times. The gene calls are TRBV2 and TRBJ1-4, with D possibly matching TRBD1 (5 bases). In germline, CDR1 is SNHLY, CDR2 FYNNEI. The V and J ends lost 7 bases and 11 bases respectively, with 14 bases between them. This CDR3 contains 12 residues. CDR3 nucleotides: TGTGCCAGCACCCAGGGTCCCTCGAAACTGTTTTTT. It is translated as CASTQGPSKLFF.

This chain joins TRBV29-1 and TRBJ1-2; TRBD1 matches at 7 bases. V lost 7 bases and J lost 8; bases outside the gene matches: 10. Germline V CDR1 and CDR2: SQVTM, ANQGSEA. The CDR3 runs to 12 residues. CDR3 region: CSAGQREWGYTF. DNA of the CDR3: TGCAGCGCGGGACAGAGGGAGTGGGGCTACACCTTC.

For this clonotype: Germline is not matched at one junction end, which may reflect a read error. The V call is TRBV29-1, the J call TRBJ2-7; weak D call: TRBD2 (5 bases). CDR3 size: 12 residues. Germline values: CDR1 SQVTM, CDR2 ANQGSEA. CDR3 coding DNA: TGTAGCGCCTCACGGAGCTCCTACGAGCAGTACTTC. Protein product: CSASRSSYEQYF.

By proportion, this clonotype is medium-sized. The chain is built from TRBV27 and TRBJ2-1; D is perhaps TRBD2 (5 bases). This CDR3 has 14 residues. V was trimmed by 6 bases and J by 6 bases, leaving 15 bases between them. Germline V CDR1 and CDR2: MNHEY, SMNVEV (reference sequence). The CDR3 loop is CASRVQGLFNEQFF. The CDR3 DNA reads TGTGCCAGCAGGGTGCAAGGACTGTTCAATGAGCAGTTCTTC.

J is TRBJ1-6 and V is TRBV12-3 or TRBV12-4, with 8 positions matching TRBD1. CDR3 length: 15 amino acids. The V segment lost 3 bases and the J segment 9 bases; nucleotides outside the gene matches: 7. The chain's CDR3 is CASSFVRGPVSPLHF. DNA of the CDR3: TGTGCCAGCAGTTTTGTCAGGGGGCCGGTTTCACCCCTCCACTTT.

This clonotype has at least ten counts. The chain couples TRBV6-5 to TRBJ2-1, with D unclear. The CDR3 runs 15 residues. In germline, CDR1 is MNHEY, CDR2 SVGAGI. Trimming removed 6 bases from V and 6 bases from J, with 18 bases in between. CDR3 coding DNA: TGTGCCAGCAGGAGAACCCGGACGGGCGGCAATGAGCAGTTCTTC. It specifies CASRRTRTGGNEQFF.

This sequence joins TRBV11-2 and TRBJ2-3, with a possible D match to TRBD2 (6 bases). Looked up from germline, CDR1 is SGHAT and CDR2 is FQNNGV. Trimming took off 8 bases at V and 3 bases at J, with 12 bases between the two ends. This CDR3 has 13 amino acids. The CDR3 spells CASGFGGTDTQYF. DNA for the CDR3: TGTGCCAGCGGGTTCGGGGGTACAGATACGCAGTATTTT.

This rearrangement joins TRBV2 to TRBJ2-7; 8 positions match TRBD1. The CDR3 extends over 13 amino acids. The J segment lost 4 bases and the V segment lost 6 bases, leaving 5 bases of the junction unmatched. Germline CDR1 SNHLY, CDR2 FYNNEI. CDR3 region: CASRDRDRYEQYF. The CDR3 coding sequence is TGTGCCAGCAGGGACAGGGACCGGTACGAGCAGTACTTC.

This clonotype was detected ten times or more. The chain employs TRBV12-3 or TRBV12-4 and TRBJ2-1, with D uncertain. This CDR3 region has 15 residues. V dropped 2 bases and J dropped 2 bases, with 10 bases sitting between them. The CDR3 DNA follows: TGTGCCAGCAGTTTAAACGGGTCTCCCTACAATGAGCAGTTCTTC. This translates into CASSLNGSPYNEQFF.

The chain couples TRBV5-6 to TRBJ1-1; tentative D call: TRBD1 (5 bases). The length of the CDR3 is 13 residues. From germline, CDR1 is SGHDT and CDR2 YYEEEE. Trimming took 2 bases from V and 7 from J, leaving 12 bases between them. This CDR3 reads CASSFGTLGEAFF. CDR3 DNA sequence: TGTGCCAGCAGCTTCGGGACCTTAGGTGAAGCTTTCTTT.

Many counts were recorded for this clonotype. This sequence may be a read error, since a much larger clone differs from it by one base. The chain uses TRBV2 and TRBJ1-4, with no clear D. The CDR3 has 13 amino acids. The V gene lost 4 bases and the J gene lost 7 bases, with 10 bases spanning the gap. Germline V gives CDR1 SNHLY, CDR2 FYNNEI. The CDR3 region is CASSVARGEKLFF. Here the CDR3 DNA reads TGTGCCAGCAGTGTCGCACGGGGTGAAAAACTGTTTTTT.

The CDR3 coding sequence is TGCGCCAGCAGTGAGTCGACTAGCGGGGGGTCCGTTTCGTATAGAGATACGCAGTATTTT. Translation: CASSESTSGGSVSYRDTQYF. V and J are TRBV10-1 and TRBJ2-3; 13 nucleotides line up with TRBD2. This CDR3 is 20 amino acids long. The V gene's germline CDR1 is WNHNN and CDR2 SYGVQD (reference sequence). Trimming at V came to 0 bases and at J to 5 bases, leaving 14 bases not matched to a gene.

This clonotype was counted once. J is TRBJ2-6 and V is TRBV30; no clear D gene. The CDR3 has 12 amino acids. Trimming pared 4 bases from V and 4 bases from J, leaving 5 bases between. Germline V gene lookup returns CDR1 GTSNPN and CDR2 SVGIG (reference sequence). The CDR3 here is CAWNQGANVLTF. The CDR3 DNA sequence: TGTGCCTGGAACCAGGGGGCCAACGTCCTGACTTTC.

This clonotype was counted many times. This chain uses TRBV12-5 with TRBJ1-3; 8 bases line up with TRBD1. The CDR3 consists of 16 residues. The germline gives CDR1 LGHNT, CDR2 FRNRAP. The V and J ends lost 6 bases and 0 bases, in that order; junction bases with no gene match: 7. CDR3 coding DNA: TGTGCTAGTGGGTATACAGGGGGGACCTCTGGAAACACCATATATTTT. Translation gives CASGYTGGTSGNTIYF.